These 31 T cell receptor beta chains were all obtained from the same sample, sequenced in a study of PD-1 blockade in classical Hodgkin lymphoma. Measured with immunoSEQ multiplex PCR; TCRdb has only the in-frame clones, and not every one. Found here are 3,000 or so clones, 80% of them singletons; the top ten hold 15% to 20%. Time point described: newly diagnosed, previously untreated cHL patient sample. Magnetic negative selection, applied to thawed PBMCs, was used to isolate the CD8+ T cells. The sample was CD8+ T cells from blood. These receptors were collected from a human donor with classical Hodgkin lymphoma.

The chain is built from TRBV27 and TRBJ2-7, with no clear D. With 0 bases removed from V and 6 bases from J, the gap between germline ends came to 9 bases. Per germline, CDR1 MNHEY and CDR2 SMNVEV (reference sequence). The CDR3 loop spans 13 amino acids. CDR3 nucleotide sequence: TGTGCCAGCAGTTTATCGGGGTTTGCCGAGCAGTACTTC. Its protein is CASSLSGFAEQYF.

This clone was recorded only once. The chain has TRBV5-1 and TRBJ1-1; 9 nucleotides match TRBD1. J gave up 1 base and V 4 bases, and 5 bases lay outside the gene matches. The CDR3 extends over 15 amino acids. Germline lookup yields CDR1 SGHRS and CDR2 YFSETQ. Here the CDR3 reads CASSPWTGENTEAFF. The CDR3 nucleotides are TGCGCCAGCAGCCCGTGGACAGGGGAGAACACTGAAGCTTTCTTT.

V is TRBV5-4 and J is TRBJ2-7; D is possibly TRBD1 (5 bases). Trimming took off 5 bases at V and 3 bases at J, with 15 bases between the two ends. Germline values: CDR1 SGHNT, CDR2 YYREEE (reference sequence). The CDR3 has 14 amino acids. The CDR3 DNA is TGTGCCAGCAGTTCCTCAGGGATCGTCTACGAGCAGTACTTC. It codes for CASSSSGIVYEQYF.

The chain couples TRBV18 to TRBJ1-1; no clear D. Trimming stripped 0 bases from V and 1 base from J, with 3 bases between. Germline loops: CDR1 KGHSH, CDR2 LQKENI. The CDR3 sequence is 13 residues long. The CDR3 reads CASSPPPNTEAFF. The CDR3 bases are TGTGCCAGCTCACCACCACCGAACACTGAAGCTTTCTTT.

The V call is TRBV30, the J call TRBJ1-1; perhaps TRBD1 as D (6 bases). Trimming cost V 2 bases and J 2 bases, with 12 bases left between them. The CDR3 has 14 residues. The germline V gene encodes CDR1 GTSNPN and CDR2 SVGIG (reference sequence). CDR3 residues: CAWSRGTANTEAFF. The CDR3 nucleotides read TGTGCCTGGAGTAGGGGGACGGCTAACACTGAAGCTTTCTTT.

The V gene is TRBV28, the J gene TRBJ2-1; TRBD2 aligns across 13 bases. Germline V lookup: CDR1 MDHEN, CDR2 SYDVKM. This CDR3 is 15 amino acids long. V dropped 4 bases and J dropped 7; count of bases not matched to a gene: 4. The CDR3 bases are TGTGCCAGCAGTTCGGGGACTAGCGGGAAGAATGAGCAGTTCTTC. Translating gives CASSSGTSGKNEQFF.

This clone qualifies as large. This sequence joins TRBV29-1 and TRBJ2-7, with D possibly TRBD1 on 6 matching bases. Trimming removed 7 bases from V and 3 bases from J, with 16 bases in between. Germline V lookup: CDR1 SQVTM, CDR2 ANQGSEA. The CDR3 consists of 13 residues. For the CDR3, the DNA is TGCAGCGCCCTGGGGACACGGGACTACGAGCAGTACTTC. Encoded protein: CSALGTRDYEQYF.

CDR3 DNA: TGTGCCAGCAGCGTAGGGGCTGGCGGGAGTACGGGAGAGCAGTACTTC. This codes for CASSVGAGGSTGEQYF. The chain uses TRBV9 and TRBJ2-7; the match to TRBD2 covers 7 bases. J was trimmed by 7 bases and V by 0 bases; bases with no gene match: 13. This CDR3 is 16 amino acids long. The V gene's germline CDR1 is SGDLS and CDR2 YYNGEE.

CDR3 in DNA: TGTGCCAGCAGTCCCTCCCGACTAGCTGTCTACGAGCAGTACTTC. Translation: CASSPSRLAVYEQYF. J is TRBJ2-7 and V is TRBV27; TRBD2 matches at 7 bases. The J segment lost 3 bases and the V segment lost 5 bases, leaving 10 bases of the junction unmatched. The CDR3 runs 15 residues. The germline CDR1 and CDR2 sequences are MNHEY and SMNVEV (reference sequence).

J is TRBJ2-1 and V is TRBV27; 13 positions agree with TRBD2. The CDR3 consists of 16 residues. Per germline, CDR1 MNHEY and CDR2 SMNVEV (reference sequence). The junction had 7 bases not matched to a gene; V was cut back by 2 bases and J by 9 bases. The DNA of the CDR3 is TGTGCCAGCAGTTTAAGACTAGCGGGAGGTAGGGTTGAGCAGTTCTTC. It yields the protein CASSLRLAGGRVEQFF.

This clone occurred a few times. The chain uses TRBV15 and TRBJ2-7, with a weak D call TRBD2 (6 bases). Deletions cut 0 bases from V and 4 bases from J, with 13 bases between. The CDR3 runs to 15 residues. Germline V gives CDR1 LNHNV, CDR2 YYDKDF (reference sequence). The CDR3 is CATSRDLGLLYEQYF. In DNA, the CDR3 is TGTGCCACCAGCAGAGATCTGGGACTTTTATACGAGCAGTACTTC. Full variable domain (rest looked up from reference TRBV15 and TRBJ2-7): DAMVIQNPRYQVTQFGKPVTLSCSQTLNHNVMYWYQQKSSQAPKLLFHYYDKDFNNEADTPDNFQSRRPNTSFCFLDIRSPGLGDTAMYLCATSRDLGLLYEQYFGPGTRLTVT.

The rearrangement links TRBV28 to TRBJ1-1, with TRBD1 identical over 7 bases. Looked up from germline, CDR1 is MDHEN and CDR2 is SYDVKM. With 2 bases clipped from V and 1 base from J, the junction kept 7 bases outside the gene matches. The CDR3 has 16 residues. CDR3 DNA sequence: TGTGCCAGCAGTTTAGGGGAACAGGGGCCGAACACTGAAGCTTTCTTT. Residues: CASSLGEQGPNTEAFF.

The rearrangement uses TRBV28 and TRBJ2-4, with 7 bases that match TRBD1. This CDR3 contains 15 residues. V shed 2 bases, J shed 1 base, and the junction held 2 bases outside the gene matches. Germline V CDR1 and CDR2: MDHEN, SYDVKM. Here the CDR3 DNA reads TGTGCCAGCAGTTTAGACAGGGTGGCCAAAAACATTCAGTACTTC. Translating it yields CASSLDRVAKNIQYF.

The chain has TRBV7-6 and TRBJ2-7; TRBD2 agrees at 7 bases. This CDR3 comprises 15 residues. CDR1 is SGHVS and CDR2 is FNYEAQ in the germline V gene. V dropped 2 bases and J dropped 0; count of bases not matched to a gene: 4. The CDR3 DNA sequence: TGTGCCAGCAGCTTACTAGCGGAGAGCTCCTACGAGCAGTACTTC. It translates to CASSLLAESSYEQYF.

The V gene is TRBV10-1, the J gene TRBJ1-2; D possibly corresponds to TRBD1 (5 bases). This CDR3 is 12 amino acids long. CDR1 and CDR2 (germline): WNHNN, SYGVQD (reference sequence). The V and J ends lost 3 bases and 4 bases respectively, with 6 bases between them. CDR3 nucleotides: TGCGCCAGCAGTGATGGGACCTATGGCTACACCTTC. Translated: CASSDGTYGYTF.

The CDR3 is CASNPAGNRDTQYF. Written as DNA, the CDR3 is TGTGCCAGCAACCCAGCGGGGAACAGGGATACGCAGTATTTT. This sequence joins TRBV27 and TRBJ2-3, with 7 positions matching TRBD2. J was trimmed by 6 bases and V by 7 bases; bases with no gene match: 10. Germline V lookup: CDR1 MNHEY, CDR2 SMNVEV (reference sequence). This CDR3 region has 14 residues.

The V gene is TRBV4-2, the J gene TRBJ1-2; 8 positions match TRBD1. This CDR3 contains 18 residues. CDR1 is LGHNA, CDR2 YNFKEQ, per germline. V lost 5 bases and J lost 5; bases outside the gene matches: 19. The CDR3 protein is CASSLVLYWLDRGYGYTF. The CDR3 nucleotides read TGTGCCAGCAGCTTGGTTTTATATTGGCTTGACAGGGGTTATGGCTACACCTTC.

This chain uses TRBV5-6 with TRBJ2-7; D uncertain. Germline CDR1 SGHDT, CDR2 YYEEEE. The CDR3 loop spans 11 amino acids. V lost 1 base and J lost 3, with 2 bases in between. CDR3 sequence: CASSLNYEQYF. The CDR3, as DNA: TGTGCCAGCAGCTTGAACTACGAGCAGTACTTC. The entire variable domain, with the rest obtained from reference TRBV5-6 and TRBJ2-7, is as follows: DAGVTQSPTHLIKTRGQQVTLRCSPKSGHDTVSWYQQALGQGPQFIFQYYEEEERQRGNFPDRFSGHQFPNYSSELNVNALLLGDSALYLCASSLNYEQYFGPGTRLTVT.

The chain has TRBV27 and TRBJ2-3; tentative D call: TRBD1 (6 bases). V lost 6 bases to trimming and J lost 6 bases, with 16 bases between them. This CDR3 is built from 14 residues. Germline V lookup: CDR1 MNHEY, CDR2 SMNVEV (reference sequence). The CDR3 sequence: CASSRFYRADTQYF. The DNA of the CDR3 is TGTGCCAGCAGCCGTTTTTACAGGGCCGATACGCAGTATTTT.

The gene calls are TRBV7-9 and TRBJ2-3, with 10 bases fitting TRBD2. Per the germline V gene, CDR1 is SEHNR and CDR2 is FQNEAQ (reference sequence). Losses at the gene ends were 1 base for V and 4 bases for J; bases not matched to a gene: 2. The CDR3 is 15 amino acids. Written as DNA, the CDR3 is TGTGCCAGCAGCTTAGACCTAGCGGGAGCAGATACGCAGTATTTT. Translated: CASSLDLAGADTQYF.

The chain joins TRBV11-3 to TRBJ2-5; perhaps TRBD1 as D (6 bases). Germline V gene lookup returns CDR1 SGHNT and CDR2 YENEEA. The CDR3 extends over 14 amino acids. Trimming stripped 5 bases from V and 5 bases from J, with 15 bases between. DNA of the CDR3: TGTGCCAGCAGCGAATTACAGGGATTGGAGACCCAGTACTTC. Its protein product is CASSELQGLETQYF.

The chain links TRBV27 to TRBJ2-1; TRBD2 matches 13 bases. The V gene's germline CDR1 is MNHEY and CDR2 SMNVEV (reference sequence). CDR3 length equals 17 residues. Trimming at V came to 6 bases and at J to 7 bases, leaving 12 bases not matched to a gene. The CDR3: CASSPRLAGGSVNEQFF. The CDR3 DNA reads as TGTGCCAGCAGCCCCCGACTAGCGGGAGGTTCGGTAAATGAGCAGTTCTTC.

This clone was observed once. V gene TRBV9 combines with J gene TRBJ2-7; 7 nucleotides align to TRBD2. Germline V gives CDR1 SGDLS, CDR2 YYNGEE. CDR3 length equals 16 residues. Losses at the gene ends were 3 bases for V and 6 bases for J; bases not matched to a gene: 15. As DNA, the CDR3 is TGTGCCAGCAGCGATGAGGCTAGCGGAACTAGGGGCGAGCAGTACTTC. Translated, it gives CASSDEASGTRGEQYF.

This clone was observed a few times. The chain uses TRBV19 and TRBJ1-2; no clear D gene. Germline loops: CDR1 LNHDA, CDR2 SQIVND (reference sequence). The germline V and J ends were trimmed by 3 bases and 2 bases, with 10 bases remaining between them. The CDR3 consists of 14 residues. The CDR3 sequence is CASSIFEGNYGYTF. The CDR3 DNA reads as TGTGCCAGTAGTATCTTCGAGGGCAACTATGGCTACACCTTC.

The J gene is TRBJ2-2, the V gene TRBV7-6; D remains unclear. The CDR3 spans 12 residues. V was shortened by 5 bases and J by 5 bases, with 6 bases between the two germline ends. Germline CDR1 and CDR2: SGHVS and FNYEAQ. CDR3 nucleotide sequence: TGTGCCAGCAGCATACTAACCGGGGAGCTGTTTTTT. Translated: CASSILTGELFF.

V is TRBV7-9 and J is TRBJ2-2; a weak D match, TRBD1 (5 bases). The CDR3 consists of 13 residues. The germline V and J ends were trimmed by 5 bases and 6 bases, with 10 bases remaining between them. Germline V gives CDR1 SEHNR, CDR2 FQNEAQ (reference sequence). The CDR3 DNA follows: TGTGCCAGCAGCCCTAGGGGTCCCGGGGAGCTGTTTTTT. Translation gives CASSPRGPGELFF.

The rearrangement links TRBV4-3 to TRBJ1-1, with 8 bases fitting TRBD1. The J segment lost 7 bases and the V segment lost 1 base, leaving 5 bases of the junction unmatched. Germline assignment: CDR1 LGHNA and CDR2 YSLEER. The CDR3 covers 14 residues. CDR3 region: CASSQGRQGYEAFF. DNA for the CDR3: TGCGCCAGCAGCCAAGGTAGACAGGGGTATGAAGCTTTCTTT.

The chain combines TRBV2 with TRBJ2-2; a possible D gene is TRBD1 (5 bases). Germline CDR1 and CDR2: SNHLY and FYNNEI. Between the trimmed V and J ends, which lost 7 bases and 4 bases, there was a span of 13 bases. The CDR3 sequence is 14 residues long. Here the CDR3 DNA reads TGTGCCAGCATCGAAAGGGGCGGCACCGGGGAGCTGTTTTTT. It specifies CASIERGGTGELFF.

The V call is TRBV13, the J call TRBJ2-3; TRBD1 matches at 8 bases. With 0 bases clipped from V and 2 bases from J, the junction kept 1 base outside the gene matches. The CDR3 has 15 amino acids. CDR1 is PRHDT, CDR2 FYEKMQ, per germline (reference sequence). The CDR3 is CASSLGTGDTDTQYF. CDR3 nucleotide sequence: TGTGCCAGCAGCTTAGGGACAGGGGACACAGATACGCAGTATTTT.

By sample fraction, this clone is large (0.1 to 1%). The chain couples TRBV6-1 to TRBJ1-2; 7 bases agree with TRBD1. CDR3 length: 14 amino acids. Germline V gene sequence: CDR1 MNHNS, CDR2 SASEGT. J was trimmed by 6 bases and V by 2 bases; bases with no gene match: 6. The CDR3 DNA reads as TGTGCCAGCAGTGAAACAGGGGCCTCTCATGGCTACACCTTC. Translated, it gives CASSETGASHGYTF.

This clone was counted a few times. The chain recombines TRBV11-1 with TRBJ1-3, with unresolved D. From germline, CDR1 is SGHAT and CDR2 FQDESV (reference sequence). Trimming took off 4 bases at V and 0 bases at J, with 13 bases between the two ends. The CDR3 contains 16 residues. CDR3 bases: TGTGCCAGCAGCTCCAACAAAGAGTTCTCTGGAAACACCATATATTTT. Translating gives CASSSNKEFSGNTIYF.